This is a list of T cell receptor beta chains from one sample in a study of T cells in Graves' hyperthyroidism and ophthalmopathy. A single record per CDR3 protein comes from TCRdb applying MiXCR to the multiplex PCR reads. Among roughly 550,000 distinct CDR3 sequences listed, around 15% were seen once. Sequenced sample: blood. These receptors were collected from a woman aged 25 to 45 with Graves' ophthalmopathy. The CDR3 runs from the conserved cysteine through the conserved F or W. A D gene is named only where the DNA matches it firmly.

d_call | j_call | v_call | cdr3_aa
NA | TRBJ2-7 | TRBV28 | CASSKTGVGEQYF
NA | TRBJ2-1 | TRBV6-2/TRBV6-3 | CASSPQGRIAWNEQFF
TRBD1 | TRBJ1-2 | TRBV28 | CASSLRQGVDGSGYTF
TRBD1 | TRBJ1-5 | TRBV29-1 | CSVVRGQDQPQHF
NA | TRBJ2-6 | TRBV4-3 | CASSQEWAGRNSGANVLTF
NA | TRBJ2-1 | TRBV29-1 | CSAVSGRPYNEQFF
NA | TRBJ2-6 | TRBV6-1 | CASRNTTAANVLTF
NA | TRBJ2-1 | TRBV7-9 | CASSIPRESVYNEQFF
TRBD1 | TRBJ2-7 | TRBV12-3/TRBV12-4 | CASRRDRYSEQYF
NA | TRBJ2-7 | TRBV7-2 | CASSPTISARREQYF
NA | TRBJ2-3 | TRBV12-3/TRBV12-4 | CASSPGAYTQYF
TRBD2 | TRBJ2-3 | TRBV13 | CAGGGSGGEIDTQYF
TRBD1 | TRBJ1-3 | TRBV7-8 | CASSFYIGDRASGNTIYF
NA | TRBJ2-5 | TRBV29-1 | CSVEFQGETQYF
NA | TRBJ2-2 | TRBV3-1 | CASSSRDGSGPGELFF
TRBD1 | TRBJ1-1 | TRBV6-6 | CASSYTTGTANTEAFF
NA | TRBJ2-5 | TRBV4-3 | CASIFTVRDKYF
NA | TRBJ1-5 | TRBV7-8 | CASSLAFKDQPQHF
NA | TRBJ2-1 | TRBV29-1 | CSVDIAGPGLAEQFF
NA | TRBJ2-1 | TRBV6-2/TRBV6-3 | CASSYRAGIGEQFF
NA | TRBJ2-7 | TRBV30 | CAWSVGGGVKEQYF
TRBD2 | TRBJ2-7 | TRBV28 | CASRTSGGYEQYF
NA | TRBJ1-2 | TRBV6-2/TRBV6-3 | CASSYVGQRNYGYTF
NA | TRBJ2-7 | TRBV28 | CASSFHSQGLKYEQYF
TRBD2 | TRBJ2-1 | TRBV14 | CASSPSAGGPYNEQFF
NA | TRBJ1-3 | TRBV9 | CASSANLARNRGNTIYF
TRBD2 | TRBJ2-7 | TRBV11-2 | CASGHLAGGPGEQYF
TRBD2 | TRBJ2-7 | TRBV20-1 | CSARGGLAGEQWIYEQYF
NA | TRBJ2-3 | TRBV7-8 | CASSFKTSLQYF
NA | TRBJ2-5 | TRBV9 | CASSEGTRETQYF
TRBD1 | TRBJ2-7 | TRBV12-3/TRBV12-4 | CASSSKGDRVVEQYF
TRBD1 | TRBJ1-4 | TRBV28 | CASSLEGGRAEKLFF
TRBD2 | TRBJ2-7 | TRBV7-2 | CASSFIAGPYEQYF
NA | TRBJ1-2 | TRBV12-3/TRBV12-4 | CASSFPLGGHGYTF
NA | TRBJ2-5 | TRBV20-1 | CSASMVFFPQETQYF
NA | TRBJ1-1 | TRBV18 | CASSGGLLSTEAFF
NA | TRBJ2-3 | TRBV20-1 | CSANLDWISTDTQYF
TRBD1 | TRBJ1-2 | TRBV5-1 | CASSLIQGALGYTF
NA | TRBJ2-7 | TRBV4-1 | CASSQEDGESYEQYF
NA | TRBJ2-3 | TRBV6-2/TRBV6-3 | CASTSTQATDTQYF
NA | TRBJ2-3 | TRBV11-1 | CASSFSSDTQYF
TRBD1 | TRBJ2-5 | TRBV5-4 | CASSPDRGGETQYF
NA | TRBJ2-2 | TRBV29-1 | CSVEDADRGTGELFF
NA | TRBJ2-7 | TRBV7-2 | CASSLAVHPTYEQYF
TRBD2 | TRBJ2-5 | TRBV12-3/TRBV12-4 | CASSSFPRERETGETQYF
NA | TRBJ1-4 | TRBV20-1 | CSAQRGASNREKLFF
NA | TRBJ2-5 | TRBV20-1 | CSVRVPYQETQYF
TRBD1 | TRBJ2-7 | TRBV7-2 | CASSFRHGQGYEQYF
TRBD1 | TRBJ2-7 | TRBV20-1 | CSARWDREPYEQYF
NA | TRBJ1-5 | TRBV30 | CAWSVVPSNQPQHF
NA | TRBJ1-1 | TRBV28 | CASSPRTAGNTEAFF
NA | TRBJ2-7 | TRBV11-2 | CASGSEGEQYF
TRBD1 | TRBJ2-1 | TRBV6-2/TRBV6-3 | CASRNRGRDNEQFF
NA | TRBJ2-1 | TRBV5-1 | CASSPLMGDEQFF
NA | TRBJ1-1 | TRBV7-3 | CASSLNSKDTEAFF